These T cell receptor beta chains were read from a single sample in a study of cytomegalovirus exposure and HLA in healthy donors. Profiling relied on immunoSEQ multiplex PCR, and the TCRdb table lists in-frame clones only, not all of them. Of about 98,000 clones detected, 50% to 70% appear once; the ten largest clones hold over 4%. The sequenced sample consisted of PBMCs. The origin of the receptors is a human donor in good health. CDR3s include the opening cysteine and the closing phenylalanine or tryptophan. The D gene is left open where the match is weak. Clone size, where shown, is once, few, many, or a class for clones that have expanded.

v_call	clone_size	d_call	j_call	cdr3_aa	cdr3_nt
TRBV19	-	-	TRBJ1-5	CASSIWGQGNQPQHF	TGTGCCAGTAGTATCTGGGGGCAGGGCAATCAGCCCCAGCATTTT
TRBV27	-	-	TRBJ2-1	CASSLARVRGEQFF	TGTGCCAGCAGTTTGGCTCGTGTTCGTGGTGAGCAGTTCTTC
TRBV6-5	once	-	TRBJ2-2	CASNRAEGELFF	TGTGCCAGCAACAGGGCGGAAGGGGAGCTGTTTTTT
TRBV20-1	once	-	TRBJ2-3	CSASVSDTQYF	TGCAGTGCTAGCGTATCAGATACGCAGTATTTT
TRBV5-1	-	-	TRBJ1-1	CASSLATVTTEAFF	TGCGCCAGCAGCTTGGCCACGGTTACCACTGAAGCTTTCTTT
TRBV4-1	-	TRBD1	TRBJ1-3	CASSQPGQGRGNTIYF	TGCGCCAGCAGCCAGCCGGGACAGGGGCGTGGAAACACCATATATTTT
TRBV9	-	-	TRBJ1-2	CASSVSGSYGYTF	TGTGCCAGCAGCGTATCAGGGTCCTATGGCTACACCTTC
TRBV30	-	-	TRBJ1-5	CAWSMGANQPQHF	TGTGCCTGGAGTATGGGAGCCAATCAGCCCCAGCATTTT
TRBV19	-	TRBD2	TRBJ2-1	CASSIIGLAGAYNEQFF	TGTGCCAGTAGTATAATAGGACTAGCGGGAGCCTACAATGAGCAGTTCTTC
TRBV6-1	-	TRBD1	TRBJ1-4	CASYGTATNEKLFF	TGTGCCAGCTACGGGACAGCTACAAATGAAAAACTGTTTTTT
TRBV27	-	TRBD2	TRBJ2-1	CASSMEEPGLAGAYEQLF	TGTGCCAGCAGTATGGAAGAACCGGGACTAGCGGGAGCCTATGAGCAGCTCTTC
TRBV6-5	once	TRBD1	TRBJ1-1	CASSYPTGGRNTEAFF	TGTGCCAGCAGTTACCCGACAGGGGGTCGGAACACTGAAGCTTTCTTT
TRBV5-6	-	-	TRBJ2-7	CASSLDPRDTYEQYF	TGTGCCAGCAGCTTGGACCCGCGGGATACCTACGAGCAGTACTTC
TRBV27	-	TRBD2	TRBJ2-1	CASSSGLAIDEQFF	TGTGCCAGCAGTTCCGGACTAGCGATTGATGAGCAGTTCTTC
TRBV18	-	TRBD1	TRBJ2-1	CASSPTGTGYNEQFF	TGTGCCAGCTCACCCACCGGGACAGGGTACAATGAGCAGTTCTTC
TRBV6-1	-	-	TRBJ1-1	CASSEQGRTEAFF	TGTGCCAGCAGTGAACAGGGGCGTACTGAAGCTTTCTTT
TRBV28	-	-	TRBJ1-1	CASSSSGGGSAEAFF	TGTGCCAGCAGTTCATCCGGGGGTGGGAGCGCTGAAGCTTTCTTT
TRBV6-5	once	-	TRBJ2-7	CASSKGIAWEEQYF	TGTGCCAGCAGTAAGGGGATAGCCTGGGAAGAGCAGTACTTC
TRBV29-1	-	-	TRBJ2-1	CSVAQVNNEQFF	TGCAGCGTTGCCCAGGTCAACAATGAGCAGTTCTTC
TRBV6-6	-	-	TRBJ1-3	CASRVTGLSGNTIYF	TGTGCCAGCAGAGTTACAGGCCTCTCTGGAAACACCATATATTTT
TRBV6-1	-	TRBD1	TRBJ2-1	CASSGQGDYNEQFF	TGTGCCAGCAGTGGACAGGGAGACTACAATGAGCAGTTCTTC
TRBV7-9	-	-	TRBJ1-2	CASSFKGGHYGYTF	TGTGCCAGCAGCTTTAAAGGGGGTCACTATGGCTACACCTTC
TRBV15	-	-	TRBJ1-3	CATSSRVSGNTIYF	TGTGCCACCAGCAGCAGGGTTAGTGGAAACACCATATATTTT
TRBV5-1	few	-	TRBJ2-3	CASHTGGRTDTQYF	TGCGCCAGCCACACCGGAGGCCGCACAGATACGCAGTATTTT
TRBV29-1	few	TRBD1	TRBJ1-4	CSVGTGVREKLFF	TGCAGCGTTGGGACAGGGGTTCGAGAAAAACTGTTTTTT
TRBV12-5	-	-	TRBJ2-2	CASGLRQGGSGELFF	TGTGCTAGTGGTTTGAGGCAGGGAGGATCCGGGGAGCTGTTTTTT
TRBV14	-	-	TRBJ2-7	CASSHTPTLRYEQYF	TGTGCCAGCAGCCATACTCCCACGCTAAGATACGAGCAGTACTTC
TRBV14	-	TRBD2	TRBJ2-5	CASSQDGLAGETQYF	TGTGCCAGCAGCCAAGATGGACTAGCGGGAGAGACCCAGTACTTC
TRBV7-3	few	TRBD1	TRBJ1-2	CASSPWTGANYGYTF	TGTGCCAGCAGCCCCTGGACAGGGGCTAACTATGGCTACACCTTC
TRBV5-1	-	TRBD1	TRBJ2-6	CASSLRNRKRTGLYSGANVLTF	TGCGCCAGCAGCCTACGTAATCGCAAGCGGACAGGATTATACTCTGGGGCCAACGTCCTGACTTTC
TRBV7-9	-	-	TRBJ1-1	CASSFGRGDLNTEAFF	TGTGCCAGCAGCTTCGGAAGGGGCGACCTCAACACTGAAGCTTTCTTT
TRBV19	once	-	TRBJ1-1	CASSRQVMNTEAFF	TGTGCCAGTAGTAGACAGGTCATGAACACTGAAGCTTTCTTT
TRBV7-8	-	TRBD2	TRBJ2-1	CASSLVGSGRALNEQFF	TGTGCCAGCAGCTTAGTTGGGAGCGGGAGGGCCCTAAATGAGCAGTTCTTC
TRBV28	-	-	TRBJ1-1	CASSSSRGGVGTEAFF	TGTGCCAGCAGTTCTTCTAGGGGGGGAGTTGGAACTGAAGCTTTCTTT
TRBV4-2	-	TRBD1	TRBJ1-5	CASSQIAGTGRTQPQHF	TGTGCCAGCAGCCAAATCGCCGGGACAGGGAGAACGCAGCCCCAGCATTTT
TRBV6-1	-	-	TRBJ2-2	CASIRSGINTGELFF	TGTGCCAGCATTAGGTCAGGAATTAACACCGGGGAGCTGTTTTTT
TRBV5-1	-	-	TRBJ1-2	CASSLDRSNYGYTF	TGCGCCAGCAGCTTGGACAGATCTAACTATGGCTACACCTTC
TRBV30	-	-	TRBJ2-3	CARRGRRADTQYF	TGTGCCCGGCGGGGCAGGCGGGCAGATACGCAGTATTTT
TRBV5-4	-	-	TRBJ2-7	CASSLGGRYEQYF	TGTGCCAGCAGCTTAGGGGGTCGCTACGAGCAGTACTTC
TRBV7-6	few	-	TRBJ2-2	CASSPESRGFTGELFF	TGTGCCAGCAGCCCTGAGAGCAGGGGTTTCACCGGGGAGCTGTTTTTT